This T cell receptor (beta chain) was captured by sequencing in a study of cytomegalovirus exposure and HLA in healthy donors. Study-wide points: Further analysis was carried out later, and it showed several of the most significant clusters appearing linked to common viral pathogens.

Trimming removed 4 bases from V and 4 bases from J; junction bases left unmatched: 8. Per germline, CDR1 SGDLS and CDR2 YYNGEE. The CDR3 totals 15 residues. This clone was observed once. Antigen: not known. Researchers ran the PCR with 60 Vbeta and 13 Jbeta primers. TCRdb keeps only in-frame clones here, not all; method: immunoSEQ multiplex PCR. The table shows over 150,000 clones, with about 75% occurring only once. This TCR derives from a woman aged 45 to 65 in good health and CMV-seropositive. V is TRBV9 and J is TRBJ2-1, with 7 bases lining up with TRBD1. The material sequenced was PBMCs. This chain's CDR3 is CASSPRQGRYNEQFF. The CDR3 bases are TGTGCCAGCAGCCCCCGACAGGGTCGGTACAATGAGCAGTTCTTC.